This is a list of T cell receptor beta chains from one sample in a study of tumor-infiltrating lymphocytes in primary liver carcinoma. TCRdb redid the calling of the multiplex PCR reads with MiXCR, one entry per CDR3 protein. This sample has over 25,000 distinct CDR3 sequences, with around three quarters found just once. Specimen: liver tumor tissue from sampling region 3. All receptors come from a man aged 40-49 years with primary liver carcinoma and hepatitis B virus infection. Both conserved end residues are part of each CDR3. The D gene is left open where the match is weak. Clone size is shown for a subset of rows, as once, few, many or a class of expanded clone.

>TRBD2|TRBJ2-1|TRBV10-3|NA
TGTGCCATCATATCATTTAGCGGGAGCTCCTACAATGAGCAGTTCTTC
CAIISFSGSSYNEQFF
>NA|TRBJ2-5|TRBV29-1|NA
TGCAGTAGACTCACCCAGGGGATGGAGACCCAGTATTTC
CSRLTQGMETQYF
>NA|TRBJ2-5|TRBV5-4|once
TGTGCCAGCAGCTCGAAGGGCCAAGAGACCCAGTGCTTC
CASSSKGQETQCF
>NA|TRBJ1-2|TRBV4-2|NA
TGTGCCAGCAGCCAAGAGGTAAGGGGCGGATCTGGCTACATCTTC
CASSQEVRGGSGYIF
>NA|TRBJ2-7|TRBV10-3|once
TGTGCCATCAGTGAGGCCCATACAGGAAAGTACGAGCAGTACTTC
CAISEAHTGKYEQYF
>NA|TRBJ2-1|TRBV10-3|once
TGTGCCATCAGCTCCCCTTGGAATGAACGGTTCTTC
CAISSPWNERFF
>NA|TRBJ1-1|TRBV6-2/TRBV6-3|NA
TGTGCCAGCAGTTACCCGGAGCCGGACACTGAAACTTTCTTT
CASSYPEPDTETFF
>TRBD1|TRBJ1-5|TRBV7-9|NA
TGTGCCCACAGCCAGTGGACAGGGTTGATTGATCAGCCCCAGCATTTT
CAHSQWTGLIDQPQHF
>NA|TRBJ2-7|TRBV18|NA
TGTGCCAGCTCACCGGAGGGAGGACGATACTACGGGCAATACTTC
CASSPEGGRYYGQYF
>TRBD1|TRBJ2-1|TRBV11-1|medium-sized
TGTGCCAGCAGCCCCGGACAGGGTCGAGATGAGCAGTTCTTC
CASSPGQGRDEQFF
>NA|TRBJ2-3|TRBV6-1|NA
TGTCCCAGCTCAGCCAGGGGCGGGAGCACAGATACGCAGTATTTT
CPSSARGGSTDTQYF
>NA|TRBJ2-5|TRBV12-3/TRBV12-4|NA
TGTGCCAGCTGTTTAACGGTGGAGGGGACCCAGTATTTC
CASCLTVEGTQYF
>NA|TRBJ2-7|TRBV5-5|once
TGTGCCGGCAGCTTGGAGGAACACCTGACTCGGCCCTACGTGCACTACTTC
CAGSLEEHLTRPYVHYF
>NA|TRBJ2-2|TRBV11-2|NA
TGTGCCAGCAGCTTAGCATCAGTAGGGGCGAACACTGGGGAGCTGTTTTTC
CASSLASVGANTGELFF
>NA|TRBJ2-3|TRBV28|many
TGTGCCACCAGGGTTGTTACGCAGTATTTT
CATRVVTQYF
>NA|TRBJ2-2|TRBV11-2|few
TGTGCCAGCAGCTTGGCATTAGGAAGGGCGAACACCGGGGAGCTCTTTTTT
CASSLALGRANTGELFF
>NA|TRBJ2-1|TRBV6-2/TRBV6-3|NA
TGTGTCAGCACGGGTGTGCGGAAGGGCCTAAGGGGAAATGAGCAGTTCTTC
CVSTGVRKGLRGNEQFF
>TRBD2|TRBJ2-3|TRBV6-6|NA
TGTGCCAGCAGCCCTAGCGGGAGGGGGGCAGATACGCAGTATTTT
CASSPSGRGADTQYF
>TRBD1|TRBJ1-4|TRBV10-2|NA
TGCGCCAACTCGACAGGGTGGGAGGTAAAACTGTTTTTT
CANSTGWEVKLFF
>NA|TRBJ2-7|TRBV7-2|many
TGTGCCAGCAGCTTAGGGCCTAGCGCCTACGAGCAGTACTTC
CASSLGPSAYEQYF
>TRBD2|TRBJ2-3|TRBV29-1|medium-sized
TGCAGCGTTGTGGGACTAGCGGGAGATGTTACGCAGTATTTT
CSVVGLAGDVTQYF
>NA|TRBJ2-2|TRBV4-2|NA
TGTGCCCGCAACCAGTACCGATTTAGTCAGGTGAACACCGGGGAGCTGTTTTTT
CARNQYRFSQVNTGELFF
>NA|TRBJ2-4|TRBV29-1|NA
TGCAGCGTTGAGGGGCAGGGCGTCTGGGGCGTTCAATACTTC
CSVEGQGVWGVQYF
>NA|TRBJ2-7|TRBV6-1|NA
TGTGCCAACAGTCAACAGGGATACGTGCAGTACTTC
CANSQQGYVQYF
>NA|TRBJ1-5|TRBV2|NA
TGTGCCAGCAGTGTAAGTGGGGAGAGTCAGCCCCAGCATTTT
CASSVSGESQPQHF
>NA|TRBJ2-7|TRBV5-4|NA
TGTGCCAGCAGTAAAGACGGGGCTCCCGGTGGCTACGGGCAGTACTTC
CASSKDGAPGGYGQYF
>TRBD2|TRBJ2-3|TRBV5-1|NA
TGTGCCAGCAGCATGGGAGCGGGGGATTGGGGAGATACGCAATATTTT
CASSMGAGDWGDTQYF
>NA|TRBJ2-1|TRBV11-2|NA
TGTGCCAGGAGCCGTGCCATTCACAGGGTGATCTCCTACAATGAGCTGCTCTTC
CARSRAIHRVISYNELLF
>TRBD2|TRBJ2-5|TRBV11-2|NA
TGTGCCAGCAACCAAACCCCTGGCGGGGGGAAAGGGACCCAATACTTC
CASNQTPGGGKGTQYF
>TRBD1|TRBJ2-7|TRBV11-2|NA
TGTACCAGCAACTTTGTGGCAGGGGGCCAGTACGAACAGTACTTC
CTSNFVAGGQYEQYF
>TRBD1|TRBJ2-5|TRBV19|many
TGTGCCAGTAACGAGGACAGGGCGCAAGAGACCCAGTACTTC
CASNEDRAQETQYF
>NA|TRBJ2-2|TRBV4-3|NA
TGCGCCAGCAGCCAAAACCCAGAAGGAAGCCCCAGGGAGCTATTTTTT
CASSQNPEGSPRELFF
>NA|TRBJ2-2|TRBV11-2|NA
TGTGCCAGCAGCTTAACATTAGGAGGGGCGGACACATGGGAGCTGTTTTTT
CASSLTLGGADTWELFF
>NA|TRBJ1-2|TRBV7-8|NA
TGTGCCAACAACTTAAGTTCCCAATTGGCCTTTGGCTACACCTTC
CANNLSSQLAFGYTF
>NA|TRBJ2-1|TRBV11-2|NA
TGTGCCTGCACCTTAGATCGGCTAGTGATGGGGTTCTTC
CACTLDRLVMGFF
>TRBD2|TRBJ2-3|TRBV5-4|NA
TGTGCCAGCAACCCCCTACTGACTAGCGGGAGCGCAGATACGCAGTATTTT
CASNPLLTSGSADTQYF
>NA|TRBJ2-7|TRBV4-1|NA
TGCGCCAGCAGCCAGTCCCTAGTGGAGCCACTTTACGAGCGGTACTTC
CASSQSLVEPLYERYF
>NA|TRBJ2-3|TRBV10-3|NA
TGTGTCATCGGGGCAGGGCCTAGCACAGATACGCAGTATTTT
CVIGAGPSTDTQYF
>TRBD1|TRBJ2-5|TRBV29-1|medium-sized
TGCAGCCTTCGGATGGGACAGGGAGAGACCCAGTACTTC
CSLRMGQGETQYF
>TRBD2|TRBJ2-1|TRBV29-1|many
TGCAGCGGGGGGACTAGCGGGTTCAATGAGCAGTTCTTC
CSGGTSGFNEQFF
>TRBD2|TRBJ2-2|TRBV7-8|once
TGTGCCAACAACTTTGCGGGAGTCTTGAACGCCGGGGAGCTGTTTTTT
CANNFAGVLNAGELFF
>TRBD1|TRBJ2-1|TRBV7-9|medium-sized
TGTGCCAGCAGCGCGAGACAGGGCCACAATGAGCAGTTCTTC
CASSARQGHNEQFF
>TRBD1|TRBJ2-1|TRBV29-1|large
TGCAGCGTGCGACAGGGGGGGAATGAGCAGTTCTTC
CSVRQGGNEQFF
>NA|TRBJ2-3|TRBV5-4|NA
TGTGGCAGCAGCCCTCCTACCGGGACTTTCACAGATACGCAATATTTT
CGSSPPTGTFTDTQYF
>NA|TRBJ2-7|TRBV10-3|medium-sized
TGTGCCATCAGTGAGTCGAAGTTAGGCAGAAGCTCCTACGAGCAGTACTTC
CAISESKLGRSSYEQYF
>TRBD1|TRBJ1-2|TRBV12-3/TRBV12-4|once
TGTACCAGTAGCCTCGGACAGGGGGCAAACCATGGCTACACCTTC
CTSSLGQGANHGYTF
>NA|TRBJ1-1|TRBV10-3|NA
TGTGCCATCTGTGACACAGTGGACACTGAAGCTTTCTTT
CAICDTVDTEAFF
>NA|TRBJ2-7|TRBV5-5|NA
TGTGCTAGCAGCTTGAAGCAACACCTGACTCGGCCCTACGTGCAGTACTTC
CASSLKQHLTRPYVQYF
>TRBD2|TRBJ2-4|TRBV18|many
TGTGCCAGCTCCGGTGTTGTCATCGGGAGGGCCGTGGACATTCAGTACTTC
CASSGVVIGRAVDIQYF
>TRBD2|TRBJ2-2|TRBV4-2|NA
TGTGGCAGCAGCCAAAACCAAGGGACTAGCGGGGGGCACGGGAAGCTGTTTTTT
CGSSQNQGTSGGHGKLFF